Here is one TCR beta chain with its context. Antigen specificity is unknown. The TCR alpha and TCR beta cDNA libraries, bearing sample barcodes and UMIs, were generated by 5'RACE using constant-segment primers. TCRdb reanalysed the 5' RACE reads using MiXCR and keeps one entry per CDR3 protein. The repertoire holds about 430,000 distinct CDR3 sequences, with more than 20% as singletons. Trimming pared 3 bases from V and 5 bases from J, leaving 2 bases between. CDR1 is MNHNS, CDR2 SASEGT, per germline. This CDR3 has 11 residues. These data come from a study of T-cell memory formation after mild COVID-19. Study-level background: The study found TCR clusters largely donor specific.

Overall study results and limits: Later expanders leaned CD4+, whereas clones that contracted between day 15 and 85 were balanced CD4/CD8. Contracting clones localized mainly to CM and EM when CD4+ and mainly to EMRA when CD8+.

The specimen sequenced was PBMCs or a T cell subset sorted from them (not recorded which). This sequence joins TRBV6-1 and TRBJ1-5; D remains ambiguous. This sequence originates from an adult woman who had mild COVID-19 (a few samples of this study predate the infection). Cell type and time point are not known. CDR3 in DNA: TGTGCCAGCAGTGACTATCAGCCCCAGCATTTT. Amino acid sequence: CASSDYQPQHF.